This T cell receptor beta chain derives from a study of vaccination effects on CD4 cells after COVID-19. Sequencing used immunoSEQ multiplex PCR; TCRdb keeps in-frame clones, though not all of them. The sample yields under 55,000 clones, 72% seen once. About this clone: Its specificity is unknown.

This CDR3 region has 15 residues. Germline values: CDR1 DFQATT, CDR2 SNEGSKA (reference sequence). J gave up 3 bases and V 4 bases, and 6 bases lay outside the gene matches. After around nine days in culture, the CD4+ T cells were isolated. Vaccine administered to participants consisted of two doses of either BNT162b2 or mRNA-1273. This chain uses TRBV20-1 with TRBJ2-7; 13 bases are a match to TRBD2. This receptor was identified in a human donor who received a COVID-19 vaccine. The sample consisted of CD4+ T cells from PBMCs cultured without peptide, taken after COVID-19 vaccination. CDR3 region: CSATETSGRNYEQYF. CDR3 coding DNA: TGCAGTGCTACTGAGACTAGCGGGAGGAACTACGAGCAGTACTTC.